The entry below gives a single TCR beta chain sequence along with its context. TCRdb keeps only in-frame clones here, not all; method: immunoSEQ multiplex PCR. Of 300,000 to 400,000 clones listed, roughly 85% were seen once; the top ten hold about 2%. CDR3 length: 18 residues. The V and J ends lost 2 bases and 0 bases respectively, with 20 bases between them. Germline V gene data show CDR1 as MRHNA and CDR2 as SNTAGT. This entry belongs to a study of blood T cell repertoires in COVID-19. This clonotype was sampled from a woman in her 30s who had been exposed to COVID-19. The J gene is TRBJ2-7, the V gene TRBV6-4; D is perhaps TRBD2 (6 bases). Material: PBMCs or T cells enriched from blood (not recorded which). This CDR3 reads CASSDLTGTGALSYEQYF. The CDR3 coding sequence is TGTGCCAGCAGTGACCTGACCGGGACTGGCGCCCTCTCCTACGAGCAGTACTTC.